A single sample gave rise to the 11 T cell receptor beta chains below, sequenced in a study of T cell repertoires in cytomegalovirus infection. TCRdb ran MiXCR on the reads and lists one entry per CDR3 protein. The sample has about 47,000 distinct CDR3 sequences, around 21% seen once. These receptors have no identified antigens. Sequencing used CD8+ T cells from cultured PBMCs, obtained from culture after CMV antigen stimulation. Receptors originate from a human donor in good health (CMV status not recorded). Some clones in this sample may be carry-over from other donors' samples.

This clonotype was recorded many times. V gene TRBV7-6 combines with J gene TRBJ1-6; D gene uncertain. CDR3 length equals 14 residues. Germline V CDR1 and CDR2: SGHVS, FNYEAQ. The germline V and J ends were trimmed by 6 bases and 7 bases, with 13 bases remaining between them. The DNA of the CDR3 is TGTGCCAGCAGGCTCCTGGACTCCAATTCACCCCTCCACTTT. It encodes CASRLLDSNSPLHF.

This clonotype was seen a handful of times. This chain uses TRBV29-1 with TRBJ1-1; 11 bases match TRBD1. The ends lost 6 bases at V and 4 bases at J; junction bases unmatched: 4. The CDR3 contains 13 residues. The germline gives CDR1 SQVTM, CDR2 ANQGSEA. The DNA for the CDR3 is TGCAGCGTATCCGGGACAGGGGGCACTGAAGCTTTCTTT. It yields the protein CSVSGTGGTEAFF.

This clonotype was seen at least ten times. The rearrangement uses TRBV11-2 and TRBJ2-7; 7 nucleotides align to TRBD2. The CDR3 runs to 15 residues. Per the germline V gene, CDR1 is SGHAT and CDR2 is FQNNGV. J gave up 0 bases and V 4 bases, and 6 bases lay outside the gene matches. CDR3 sequence reads: CASSWGASGSYEQYF. The CDR3 bases are TGTGCCAGCAGCTGGGGAGCTAGCGGCTCCTACGAGCAGTACTTC.

In its sample, this clonotype was seen many times. The chain couples TRBV6-1 to TRBJ1-1; 7 bases agree with TRBD1. The germline CDR1 and CDR2 sequences are MNHNS and SASEGT. The V gene end was trimmed by 5 bases and the J gene end by 6 bases; junction bases not matched to a gene: 3. The CDR3 has 12 amino acids. CDR3 DNA: TGTGCCAGCAGTAAGGGGGCCGCTGAAGCTTTCTTT. It encodes CASSKGAAEAFF.

This clonotype was seen only a few times. The chain is built from TRBV7-8 and TRBJ1-1, with D maybe TRBD1 (5 bases). The CDR3 runs 15 residues. CDR1 is SGHVS, CDR2 FQNEAQ, per germline. Trimming cost V 1 base and J 1 base, with 10 bases left between them. The CDR3 bases are TGTGCCAGCAGCTTAGAATACAGGAAGAACACTGAAGCTTTCTTT. It specifies CASSLEYRKNTEAFF.

The V gene is TRBV30, the J gene TRBJ2-7; 15 positions agree with TRBD2. This CDR3 region has 15 residues. Trimming cost V 5 bases and J 4 bases; bases outside gene matches: 6. Germline CDR1 GTSNPN, CDR2 SVGIG (reference sequence). CDR3 DNA sequence: TGTGCCTGGGCCTACGGGACTAGCGGGGGGTACGAGCAGTACTTC. It specifies CAWAYGTSGGYEQYF.

The table lists this clonotype with a few counts. This chain joins TRBV29-1 and TRBJ2-7; D might be TRBD2 (5 bases). V lost 6 bases to trimming and J lost 4 bases, with 10 bases between them. The CDR3 extends over 11 amino acids. Germline-derived CDR1 and CDR2 are SQVTM and ANQGSEA. The CDR3 reads CSVRARYEQYF. The CDR3 nucleotides are TGCAGCGTGAGGGCCCGTTACGAGCAGTACTTC.

There are many counts of this clonotype. The chain joins TRBV7-2 to TRBJ2-2, with D hard to call. The CDR3 runs to 16 residues. The V gene's germline CDR1 is SGHTA and CDR2 FQGNSA. V was shortened by 4 bases and J by 1 base, with 13 bases between the two germline ends. The CDR3 sequence: CASSYQSGLNTGELFF. The CDR3 DNA reads TGTGCCAGCAGCTACCAATCGGGCCTGAACACCGGGGAGCTGTTTTTT.

The gene calls are TRBV6-2 or TRBV6-3 and TRBJ2-2, with D uncertain. This CDR3 region has 13 residues. The V gene lost 8 bases and the J gene lost 1 base, with 8 bases spanning the gap. Germline V gene data show CDR1 as MNHEY and CDR2 as SVGEGT. The chain's CDR3 is CASLQWNTGELFF. The CDR3 nucleotides read TGTGCCAGCCTCCAGTGGAACACCGGGGAGCTGTTTTTT.

V is TRBV28 and J is TRBJ1-4, with D hard to call. Between the trimmed V and J ends, which lost 6 bases and 4 bases, there was a span of 9 bases. Per the germline V gene, CDR1 is MDHEN and CDR2 is SYDVKM. The CDR3 consists of 13 residues. CDR3 coding DNA: TGTGCCAGCAGCTGGTTGTTTAATGAAAAACTGTTTTTT. This translates into CASSWLFNEKLFF.

This clonotype was detected ten times or more. The chain joins TRBV11-2 to TRBJ1-2; 8 bases agree with TRBD1. CDR3 size: 14 residues. The ends lost 4 bases at V and 6 bases at J; junction bases unmatched: 7. Per germline, CDR1 SGHAT and CDR2 FQNNGV. This chain's CDR3 is CASSSSDRENGYTF. CDR3 nucleotides: TGTGCCAGCAGCTCCTCGGACAGGGAGAATGGCTACACCTTC.